One T cell receptor (beta chain) is described in this entry. The antigen is unknown. Positive CCR7 selection of CD45RO-negative cells yielded the naive CD8 cells, and terminally differentiated effector memory CD45RA+ cells were excluded. These data belong to a study of shared clonotypes between healthy human individuals. Study observations and caveats: Memory subsets generally showed smaller estimated richness than naive subsets did. Clonotype sharing across a few donors was observed for around 4.8% of naive CD4 clonotypes.

Libraries were prepared by immunoSEQ multiplex PCR; TCRdb keeps only in-frame clonotypes and omits some of them. This sample carries millions of clones, roughly 94% of them seen once, and the ten largest clones take roughly 1%. The V and J ends lost 3 bases and 1 base respectively, with 13 bases between them. The CDR3 contains 15 residues. The germline V gene has CDR1 MNHEY and CDR2 SMNVEV (reference sequence). Sequencing was done on a sample of naive CD8+ T cells sorted from blood. This clonotype originated in a man younger than 30 in good health. The chain recombines TRBV27 with TRBJ2-7; D perhaps matches TRBD1 (7 bases). CDR3 DNA sequence: TGTGCCAGCAGTTTTGGCGGGACAGTTTCCTACGAGCAGTACTTC. Protein sequence: CASSFGGTVSYEQYF.